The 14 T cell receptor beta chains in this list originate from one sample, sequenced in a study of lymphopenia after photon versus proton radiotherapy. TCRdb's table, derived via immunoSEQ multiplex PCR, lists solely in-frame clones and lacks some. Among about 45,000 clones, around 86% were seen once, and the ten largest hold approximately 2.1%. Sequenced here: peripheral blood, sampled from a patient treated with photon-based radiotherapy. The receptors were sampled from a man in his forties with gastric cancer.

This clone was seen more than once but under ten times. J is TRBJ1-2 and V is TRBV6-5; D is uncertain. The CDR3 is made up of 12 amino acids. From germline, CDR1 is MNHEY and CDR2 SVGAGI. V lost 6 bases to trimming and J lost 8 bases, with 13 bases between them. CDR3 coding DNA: TGTGCCAGCAGGAAAGGAGGGTCCGGCTACACCTTC. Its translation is CASRKGGSGYTF.

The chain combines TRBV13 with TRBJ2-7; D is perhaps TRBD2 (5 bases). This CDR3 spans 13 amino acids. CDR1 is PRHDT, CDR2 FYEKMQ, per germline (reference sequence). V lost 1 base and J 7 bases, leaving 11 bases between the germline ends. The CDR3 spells CASSLEEDGEQYF. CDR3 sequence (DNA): TGTGCCAGCAGCTTAGAGGAGGACGGAGAGCAGTACTTC.

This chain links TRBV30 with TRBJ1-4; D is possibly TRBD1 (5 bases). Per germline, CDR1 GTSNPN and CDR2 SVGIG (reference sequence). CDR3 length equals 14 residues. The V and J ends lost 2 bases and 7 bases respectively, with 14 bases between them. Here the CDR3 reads CAWSRGGTSEKLFF. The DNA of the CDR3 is TGTGCCTGGAGTAGGGGTGGGACCAGTGAAAAACTGTTTTTT.

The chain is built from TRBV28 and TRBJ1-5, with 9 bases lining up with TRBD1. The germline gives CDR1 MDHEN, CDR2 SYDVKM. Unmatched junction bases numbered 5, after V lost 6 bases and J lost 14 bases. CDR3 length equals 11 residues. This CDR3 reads CASRRDREKHF. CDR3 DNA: TGTGCCAGCAGGAGGGACAGGGAAAAGCATTTT.

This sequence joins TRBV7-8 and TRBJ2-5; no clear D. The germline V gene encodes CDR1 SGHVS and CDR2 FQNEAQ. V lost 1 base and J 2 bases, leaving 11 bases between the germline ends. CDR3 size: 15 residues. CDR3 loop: CASSLVGLAQETQYF. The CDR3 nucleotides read TGTGCCAGCAGCTTAGTAGGATTGGCGCAAGAGACCCAGTACTTC.

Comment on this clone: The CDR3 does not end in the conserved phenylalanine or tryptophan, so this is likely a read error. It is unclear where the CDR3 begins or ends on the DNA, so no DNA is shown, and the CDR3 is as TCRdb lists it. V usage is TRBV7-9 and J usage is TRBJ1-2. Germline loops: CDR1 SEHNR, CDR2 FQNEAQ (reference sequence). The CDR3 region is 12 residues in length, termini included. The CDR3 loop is CASSLVTDPVRL.

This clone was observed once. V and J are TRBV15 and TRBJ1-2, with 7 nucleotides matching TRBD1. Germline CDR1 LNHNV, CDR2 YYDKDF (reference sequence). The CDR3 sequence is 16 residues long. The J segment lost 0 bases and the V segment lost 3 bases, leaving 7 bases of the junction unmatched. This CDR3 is CATSRGTAIPNYGYTF. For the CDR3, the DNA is TGTGCCACCAGCAGGGGGACAGCCATCCCTAACTATGGCTACACCTTC.

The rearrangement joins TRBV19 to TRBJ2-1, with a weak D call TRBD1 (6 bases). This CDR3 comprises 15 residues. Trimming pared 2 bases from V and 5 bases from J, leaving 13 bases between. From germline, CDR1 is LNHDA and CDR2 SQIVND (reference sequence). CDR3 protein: CASSIQGKVNNEQFF. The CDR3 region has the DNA TGTGCCAGTAGTATACAGGGGAAAGTTAACAATGAGCAGTTCTTC.

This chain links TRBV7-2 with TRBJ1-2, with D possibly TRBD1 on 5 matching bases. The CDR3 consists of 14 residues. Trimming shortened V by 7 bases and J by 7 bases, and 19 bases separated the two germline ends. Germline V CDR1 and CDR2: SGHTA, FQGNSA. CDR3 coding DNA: TGTGCCAGCACCCGTGCCAGGGAAGAAGGTGGCTACACCTTC. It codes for CASTRAREEGGYTF.

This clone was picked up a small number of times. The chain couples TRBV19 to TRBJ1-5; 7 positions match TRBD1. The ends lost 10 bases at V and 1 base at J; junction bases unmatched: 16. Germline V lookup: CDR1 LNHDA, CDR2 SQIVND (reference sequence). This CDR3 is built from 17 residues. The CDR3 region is CATSTGTASLSNQPQHF. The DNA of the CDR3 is TGTGCCACCTCAACCGGGACAGCATCCTTAAGCAATCAGCCCCAGCATTTT.

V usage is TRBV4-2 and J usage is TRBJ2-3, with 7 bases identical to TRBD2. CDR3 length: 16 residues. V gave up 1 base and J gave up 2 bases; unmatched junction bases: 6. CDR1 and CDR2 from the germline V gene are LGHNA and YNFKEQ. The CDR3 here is CASSQGAGDYTDTQYF. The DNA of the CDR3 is TGTGCCAGCAGCCAAGGAGCTGGGGACTACACAGATACGCAGTATTTT.

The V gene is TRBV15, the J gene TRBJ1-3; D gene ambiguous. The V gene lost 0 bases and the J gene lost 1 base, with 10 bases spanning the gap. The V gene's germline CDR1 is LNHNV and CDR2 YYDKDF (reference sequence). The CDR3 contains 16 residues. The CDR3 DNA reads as TGTGCCACCAGCAGAGATTACGCGGAATCTGGAAACACCATATATTTT. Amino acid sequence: CATSRDYAESGNTIYF.

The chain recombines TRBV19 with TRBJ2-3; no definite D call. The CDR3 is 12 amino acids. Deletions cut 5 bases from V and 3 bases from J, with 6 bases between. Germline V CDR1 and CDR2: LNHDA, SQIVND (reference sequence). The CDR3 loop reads CASSSTTDTQYF. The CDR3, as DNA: TGTGCCAGTAGTTCGACAACAGATACGCAGTATTTT.

CDR3 DNA sequence: TGTGCCAGCAGCTTAGTGTTCAGAAGCACAGATACGCAGTATTTT. Translating gives CASSLVFRSTDTQYF. V and J are TRBV7-2 and TRBJ2-3, with no clear D. In germline, CDR1 is SGHTA, CDR2 FQGNSA. V lost 1 base to trimming and J lost 0 bases, with 8 bases between them. The CDR3 consists of 15 residues.